One and the same sample provided the 19 T cell receptor beta chains below, sequenced in a study of blood T cell repertoires in COVID-19. This table comes from immunoSEQ multiplex PCR, and its TCRdb copy is limited to in-frame clones, with some not included. In the table there are around 380,000 clones, about 89% of which are singletons. What was sequenced was PBMCs or T cells enriched from blood (not recorded which). The receptors stem from a man aged 30 to 45 who had recovered from COVID-19.

V is TRBV3-1 (or the pseudogene TRBV3-2) and J is TRBJ1-3; D possibly corresponds to TRBD1 (5 bases). There are 17 residues in the CDR3. In germline, CDR1 is LGHDT, CDR2 YNNKEL (reference sequence). V lost 3 bases and J lost 1, with 16 bases in between. The CDR3 protein is CASSQRRAGPSGNTIYF. Here the CDR3 DNA reads TGTGCCAGCAGCCAGAGACGGGCAGGGCCGTCTGGAAACACCATATATTTT.

The rearrangement joins TRBV6-5 to TRBJ2-7, with 7 bases that match TRBD1. Per the germline V gene, CDR1 is MNHEY and CDR2 is SVGAGI. The CDR3 runs to 16 residues. V was clipped by 4 bases and J by 3 bases; unmatched bases: 12. DNA for the CDR3: TGTGCCAGCAGTTTCACAGGGGAGTCTCGCGACTACGAGCAGTACTTC. Encoded protein: CASSFTGESRDYEQYF.

The gene calls are TRBV2 and TRBJ2-3; a weak D match, TRBD1 (5 bases). Germline CDR1 is SNHLY and CDR2 is FYNNEI. The V gene lost 10 bases and the J gene lost 0 bases, with 11 bases spanning the gap. The CDR3 runs to 13 residues. CDR3 sequence: CATQGWSTDTQYF. DNA for the CDR3: TGTGCCACCCAGGGTTGGAGCACAGATACGCAGTATTTT.

The chain combines TRBV29-1 with TRBJ1-2; 7 bases map to TRBD1. CDR1 SQVTM and CDR2 ANQGSEA come from the germline V gene. The CDR3 extends over 13 amino acids. The V gene end was trimmed by 6 bases and the J gene end by 4 bases; junction bases not matched to a gene: 8. The CDR3 spells CSVRETGTYGYTF. CDR3 in DNA: TGCAGCGTGCGAGAGACAGGGACCTATGGCTACACCTTC.

This chain links TRBV3-1 (or the pseudogene TRBV3-2) with TRBJ1-5, with 9 bases lining up with TRBD1. The CDR3 is made up of 15 amino acids. The germline V gene has CDR1 LGHDT and CDR2 YNNKEL (reference sequence). The J segment lost 7 bases and the V segment lost 0 bases, leaving 4 bases of the junction unmatched. The CDR3 DNA sequence: TGTGCCAGCAGCCAAGACCAAACAGGGGGCCAGCCCCAGCATTTT. It codes for CASSQDQTGGQPQHF.

The chain joins TRBV9 to TRBJ1-2; 9 nucleotides match TRBD1. Germline V gene sequence: CDR1 SGDLS, CDR2 YYNGEE. J was trimmed by 4 bases and V by 6 bases; bases with no gene match: 7. The CDR3 is made up of 14 amino acids. CDR3 DNA sequence: TGTGCCAGCACCCCCGGGACAGGGTCCTATGGCTACACCTTC. Its protein product is CASTPGTGSYGYTF.

The rearrangement joins TRBV5-4 to TRBJ2-7; the D gene is possibly TRBD1 (5 bases). The CDR3 contains 15 residues. V lost 0 bases and J 3 bases, leaving 13 bases between the germline ends. Germline V gene data show CDR1 as SGHNT and CDR2 as YYREEE (reference sequence). CDR3 sequence: CASSLEQDSFYEQYF. The CDR3 nucleotides are TGTGCCAGCAGCTTGGAACAGGATTCGTTCTACGAGCAGTACTTC.

This clone occurred a few times. The rearrangement joins TRBV6-5 to TRBJ1-3; 7 bases map to TRBD1. This CDR3 region has 16 residues. Germline loops: CDR1 MNHEY, CDR2 SVGAGI. V dropped 4 bases and J dropped 4; count of bases not matched to a gene: 10. As DNA, the CDR3 is TGTGCCAGCAGTTTGCAGGGACAGTCGATAGGAAACACCATATATTTT. Encoded protein: CASSLQGQSIGNTIYF.

This chain joins TRBV9 and TRBJ2-1, with a tentative D call TRBD2 (5 bases). The germline gives CDR1 SGDLS, CDR2 YYNGEE. V was pared by 4 bases and J by 7 bases, with 6 bases between. The CDR3 loop spans 11 amino acids. CDR3 in DNA: TGTGCCAGCAGCACGGGGAATGAGCAGTTCTTC. Translation gives CASSTGNEQFF.

In the case of this clone: Distinct nucleotide sequences in the sample also encode this CDR3. The J gene is TRBJ1-5, the V gene TRBV30, with 7 bases fitting TRBD1. The CDR3 runs 13 residues. Unmatched junction bases numbered 0, after V lost 0 bases and J lost 4 bases. CDR1 and CDR2 from the germline V gene are GTSNPN and SVGIG (reference sequence). CDR3 amino acids: CAWSVQGNQPQHF. CDR3 nucleotide sequence: TGTGCCTGGAGTGTACAGGGGAATCAGCCCCAGCATTTT.

V is TRBV6-5 and J is TRBJ2-5; no clear D gene. The CDR3 is made up of 15 amino acids. The V gene's germline CDR1 is MNHEY and CDR2 SVGAGI. The germline V and J ends were trimmed by 0 bases and 2 bases, with 10 bases remaining between them. The CDR3 loop is CASSYSWQKQETQYF. The DNA for the CDR3 is TGTGCCAGCAGTTACTCGTGGCAGAAACAAGAGACCCAGTACTTC.

The chain recombines TRBV10-1 with TRBJ2-3; D ambiguous. CDR3 length equals 13 residues. Germline V gene lookup returns CDR1 WNHNN and CDR2 SYGVQD (reference sequence). V gave up 2 bases and J gave up 3 bases, with 6 bases separating them. The chain's CDR3 is CASSEDFTDTQYF. For the CDR3, the DNA is TGCGCCAGCAGTGAGGACTTTACAGATACGCAGTATTTT.

The CDR3 coding sequence is TGTGCCAGCAGTGAAGCAGGACAGCTCTACGAGCAGTACTTC. The encoded protein is CASSEAGQLYEQYF. The genes are TRBV2 and TRBJ2-7; D might be TRBD1 (6 bases). Trimming left V 0 bases short and J 3 bases short, with 9 bases between. The CDR3 spans 14 residues. Germline V CDR1 and CDR2: SNHLY, FYNNEI.

V usage is TRBV10-3 and J usage is TRBJ1-4, with TRBD1 identical over 7 bases. Unmatched junction bases numbered 8, after V lost 6 bases and J lost 7 bases. Germline V CDR1 and CDR2: ENHRY, SYGVKD. The CDR3 length is 14 residues. The CDR3 here is CAISEAGQPEKLFF. CDR3 DNA: TGTGCCATCAGCGAGGCGGGACAGCCTGAAAAACTGTTTTTT.

This chain uses TRBV4-1 with TRBJ2-5; TRBD2 matches 8 bases. Trimming removed 4 bases from V and 2 bases from J; junction bases left unmatched: 0. CDR1 and CDR2 (germline): MGHRA, YSYEKL. This CDR3 has 13 residues. CDR3 coding DNA: TGCGCCAGCAGCCGACTAGCGCAAGAGACCCAGTACTTC. Translated, it gives CASSRLAQETQYF.

The V gene is TRBV10-3, the J gene TRBJ2-7, with 8 bases identical to TRBD2. The CDR3 contains 15 residues. V shed 5 bases, J shed 4 bases, and the junction held 10 bases outside the gene matches. CDR1 ENHRY and CDR2 SYGVKD come from the germline V gene. The CDR3 region is CAISQGQAGGYEQYF. The DNA of the CDR3 is TGTGCCATCAGTCAGGGGCAGGCGGGGGGATACGAGCAGTACTTC.

The chain recombines TRBV5-1 with TRBJ1-4; no clear D gene. V was pared by 1 base and J by 4 bases, with 11 bases between. This CDR3 region has 15 residues. Germline CDR1 SGHRS, CDR2 YFSETQ. The CDR3 loop is CASSLWSGFNEKLFF. The CDR3 coding sequence is TGCGCCAGCAGCTTGTGGTCCGGGTTTAATGAAAAACTGTTTTTT.

The V gene is TRBV4-2, the J gene TRBJ1-1, with TRBD1 identical over 10 bases. The CDR3 runs 20 residues. Germline V CDR1 and CDR2: LGHNA, YNFKEQ. Trimming removed 7 bases from V and 2 bases from J; junction bases left unmatched: 22. The CDR3 nucleotides are TGTGCCAGCACCCATTTTAGAACCGGGACAGGGGCCCCCCTTAACACTGAAGCTTTCTTT. Translation: CASTHFRTGTGAPLNTEAFF.

The rearrangement uses TRBV7-9 and TRBJ2-5; D is uncertain. The CDR3 has 11 residues. Trimming took 6 bases from V and 5 from J, leaving 7 bases between them. CDR1 and CDR2 from the germline V gene are SEHNR and FQNEAQ (reference sequence). CDR3 DNA: TGTGCCAGCAGTCCTCTGGAGACCCAGTACTTC. It codes for CASSPLETQYF. The complete variable domain, with remaining parts taken from reference TRBV7-9 and TRBJ2-5, reads DTGVSQNPRHKITKRGQNVTFRCDPISEHNRLYWYRQTLGQGPEFLTYFQNEAQLEKSRLLSDRFSAERPKGSFSTLEIQRTEQGDSAMYLCASSPLETQYFGPGTRLLVL.